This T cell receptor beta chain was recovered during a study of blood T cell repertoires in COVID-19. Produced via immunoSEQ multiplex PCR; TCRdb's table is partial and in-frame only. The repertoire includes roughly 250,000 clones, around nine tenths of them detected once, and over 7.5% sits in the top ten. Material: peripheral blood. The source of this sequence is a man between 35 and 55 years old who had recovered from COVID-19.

CDR3 sequence reads: CASSFFRADTQYF. CDR3 bases: TGTGCCAGCAGTTTTTTCAGGGCGGATACGCAGTATTTT. The gene calls are TRBV27 and TRBJ2-3, with D maybe TRBD1 (5 bases). V gave up 3 bases and J gave up 6 bases, with 10 bases separating them. Germline V lookup: CDR1 MNHEY, CDR2 SMNVEV (reference sequence). CDR3 length: 13 amino acids.